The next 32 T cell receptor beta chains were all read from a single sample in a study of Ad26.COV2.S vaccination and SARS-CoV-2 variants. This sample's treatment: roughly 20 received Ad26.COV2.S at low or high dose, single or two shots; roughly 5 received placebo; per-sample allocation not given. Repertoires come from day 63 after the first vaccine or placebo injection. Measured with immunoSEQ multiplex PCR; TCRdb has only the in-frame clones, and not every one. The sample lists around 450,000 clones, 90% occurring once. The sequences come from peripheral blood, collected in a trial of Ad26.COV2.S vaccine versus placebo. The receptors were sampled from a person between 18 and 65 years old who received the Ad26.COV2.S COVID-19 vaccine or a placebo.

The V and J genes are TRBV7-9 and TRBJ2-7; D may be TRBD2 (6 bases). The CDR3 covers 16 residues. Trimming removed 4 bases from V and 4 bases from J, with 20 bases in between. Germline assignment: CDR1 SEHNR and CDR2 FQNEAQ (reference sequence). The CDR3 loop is CASSSSKPGTPYEQYF. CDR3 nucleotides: TGTGCCAGCAGCTCCTCCAAACCGGGGACTCCTTACGAGCAGTACTTC.

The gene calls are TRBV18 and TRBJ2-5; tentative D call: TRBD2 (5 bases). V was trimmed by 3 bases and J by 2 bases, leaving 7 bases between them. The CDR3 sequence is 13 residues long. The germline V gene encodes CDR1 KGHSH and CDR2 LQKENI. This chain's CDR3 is CASSPSEQETQYF. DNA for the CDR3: TGTGCCAGCTCACCTAGCGAACAAGAGACCCAGTACTTC.

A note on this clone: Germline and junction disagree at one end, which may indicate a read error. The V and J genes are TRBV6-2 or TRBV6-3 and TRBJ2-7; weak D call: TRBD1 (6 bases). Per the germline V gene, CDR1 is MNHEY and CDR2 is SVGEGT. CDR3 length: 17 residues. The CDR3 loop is CASGYRLPGHISYEQYF. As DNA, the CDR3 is TGTGCCAGCGGTTACCGCCTTCCGGGACACATTTCTTACGAGCAGTACTTC.

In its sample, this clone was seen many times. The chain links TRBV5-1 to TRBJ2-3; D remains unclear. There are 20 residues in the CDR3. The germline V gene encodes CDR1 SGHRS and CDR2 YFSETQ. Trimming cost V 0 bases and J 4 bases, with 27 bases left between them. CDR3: CASSLDVAVSELFQPDTQYF. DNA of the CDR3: TGCGCCAGCAGCTTGGACGTGGCAGTTTCTGAACTGTTTCAGCCAGATACGCAGTATTTT.

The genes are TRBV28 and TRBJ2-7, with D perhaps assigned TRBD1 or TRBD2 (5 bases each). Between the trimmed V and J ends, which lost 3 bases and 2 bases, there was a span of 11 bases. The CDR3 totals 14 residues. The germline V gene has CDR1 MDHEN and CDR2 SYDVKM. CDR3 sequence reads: CASSFGTSPYEQYF. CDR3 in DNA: TGTGCCAGCAGTTTCGGGACGTCTCCCTACGAGCAGTACTTC.

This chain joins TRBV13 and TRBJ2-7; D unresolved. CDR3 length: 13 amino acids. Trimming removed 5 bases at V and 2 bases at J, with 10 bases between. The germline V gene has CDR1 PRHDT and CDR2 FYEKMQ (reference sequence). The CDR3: CASSPGRTYEQYF. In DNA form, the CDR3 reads TGTGCCAGCAGCCCCGGACGCACCTACGAGCAGTACTTC.

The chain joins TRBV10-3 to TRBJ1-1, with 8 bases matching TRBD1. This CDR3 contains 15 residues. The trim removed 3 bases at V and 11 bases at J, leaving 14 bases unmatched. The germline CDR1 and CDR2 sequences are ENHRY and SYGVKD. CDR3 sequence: CAISEWTAGGLVAFF. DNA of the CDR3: TGTGCCATCAGTGAATGGACTGCAGGGGGCTTGGTTGCTTTCTTT.

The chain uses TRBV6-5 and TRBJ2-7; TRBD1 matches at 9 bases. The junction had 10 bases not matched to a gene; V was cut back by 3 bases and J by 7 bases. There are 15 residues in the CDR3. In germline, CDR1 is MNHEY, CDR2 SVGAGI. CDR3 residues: CASSYSGTGLREQYF. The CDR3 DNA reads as TGTGCCAGCAGTTATTCGGGGACAGGGCTTCGGGAGCAGTACTTC.

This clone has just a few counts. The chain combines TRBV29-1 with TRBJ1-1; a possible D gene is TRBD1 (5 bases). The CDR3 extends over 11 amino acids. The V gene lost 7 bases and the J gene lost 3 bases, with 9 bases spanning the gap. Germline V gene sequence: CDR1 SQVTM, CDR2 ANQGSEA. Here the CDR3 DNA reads TGCAGCGCTATCAGGGACACTGAAGCTTTCTTT. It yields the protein CSAIRDTEAFF.

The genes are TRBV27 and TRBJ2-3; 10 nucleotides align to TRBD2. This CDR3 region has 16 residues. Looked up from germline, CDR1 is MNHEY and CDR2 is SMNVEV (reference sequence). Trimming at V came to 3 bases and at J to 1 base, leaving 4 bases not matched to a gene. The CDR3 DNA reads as TGTGCCAGCAGTTTCCCTAGCGGGAGCGGCACAGATACGCAGTATTTT. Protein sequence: CASSFPSGSGTDTQYF.

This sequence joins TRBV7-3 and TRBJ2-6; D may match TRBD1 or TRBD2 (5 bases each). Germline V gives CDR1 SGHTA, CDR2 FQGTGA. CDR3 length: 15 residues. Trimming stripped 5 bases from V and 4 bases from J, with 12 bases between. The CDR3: CASSIGTTGANVLTF. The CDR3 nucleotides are TGTGCCAGCAGCATAGGGACGACCGGGGCCAACGTCCTGACTTTC.

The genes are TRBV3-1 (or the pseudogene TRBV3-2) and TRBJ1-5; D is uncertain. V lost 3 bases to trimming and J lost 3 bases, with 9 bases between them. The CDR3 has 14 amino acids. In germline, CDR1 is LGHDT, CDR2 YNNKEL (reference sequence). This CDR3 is CASSQVGNNQPQHF. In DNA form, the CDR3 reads TGTGCCAGCAGCCAGGTGGGGAACAATCAGCCCCAGCATTTT.

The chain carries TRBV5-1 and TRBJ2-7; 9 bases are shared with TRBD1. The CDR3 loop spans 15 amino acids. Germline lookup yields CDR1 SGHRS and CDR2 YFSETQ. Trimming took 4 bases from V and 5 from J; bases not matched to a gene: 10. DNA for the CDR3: TGCGCCAGCAGCCCCCGGAGACAGGGGGTTGACGAGCAGTACTTC. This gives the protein CASSPRRQGVDEQYF.

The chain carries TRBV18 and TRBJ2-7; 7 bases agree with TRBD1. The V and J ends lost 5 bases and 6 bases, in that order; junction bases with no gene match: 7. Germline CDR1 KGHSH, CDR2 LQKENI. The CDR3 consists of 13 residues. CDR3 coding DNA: TGTGCCAGCTCATTGACAGGGAATTTCGAGCAGTACTTC. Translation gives CASSLTGNFEQYF.

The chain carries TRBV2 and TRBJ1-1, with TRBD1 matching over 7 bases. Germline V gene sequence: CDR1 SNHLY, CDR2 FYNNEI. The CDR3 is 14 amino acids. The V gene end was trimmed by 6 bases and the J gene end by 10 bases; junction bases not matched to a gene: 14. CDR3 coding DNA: TGTGCCAGCAGGGGAGGGACAGCTTATTCCGCAGCTTTCTTT. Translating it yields CASRGGTAYSAAFF.

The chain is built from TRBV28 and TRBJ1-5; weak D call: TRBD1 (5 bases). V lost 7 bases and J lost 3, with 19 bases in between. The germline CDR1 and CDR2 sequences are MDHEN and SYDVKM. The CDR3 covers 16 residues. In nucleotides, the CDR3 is TGTGCCAGCATCCCTGGATGGTCAGGGATCAATCAGCCCCAGCATTTT. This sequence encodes CASIPGWSGINQPQHF.

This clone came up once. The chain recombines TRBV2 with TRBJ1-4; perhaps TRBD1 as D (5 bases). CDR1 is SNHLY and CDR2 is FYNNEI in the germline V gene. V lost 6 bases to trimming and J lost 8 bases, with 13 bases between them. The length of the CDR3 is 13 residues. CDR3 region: CASRALGQEKLFF. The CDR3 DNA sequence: TGTGCCAGCAGAGCCCTGGGGCAGGAAAAACTGTTTTTT.

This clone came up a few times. In nucleotides, the CDR3 is TGTGCCAGCAGTGTGAGCAGGGGGCTCTCCTACGAGCAGTACTTC. Its translation: CASSVSRGLSYEQYF. The chain employs TRBV2 and TRBJ2-7, with TRBD1 identical over 8 bases. The length of the CDR3 is 15 residues. The germline V gene has CDR1 SNHLY and CDR2 FYNNEI. Losses at the gene ends were 4 bases for V and 0 bases for J; bases not matched to a gene: 5.

The CDR3 DNA is TGTGCCAGCAGCTATATGGGTCTCTCTGGGGCCAACGTCCTGACTTTC. It specifies CASSYMGLSGANVLTF. The V gene is TRBV7-3, the J gene TRBJ2-6; no definite D call. Trimming stripped 4 bases from V and 0 bases from J, with 10 bases between. Germline CDR1 is SGHTA and CDR2 is FQGTGA. This CDR3 is built from 16 residues.

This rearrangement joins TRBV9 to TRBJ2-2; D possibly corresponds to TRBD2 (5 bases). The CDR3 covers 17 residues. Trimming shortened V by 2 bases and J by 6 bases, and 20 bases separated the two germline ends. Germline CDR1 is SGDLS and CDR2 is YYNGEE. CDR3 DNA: TGTGCCAGCAGCGTCGGCCTCCCACCACTAGACGCCGGGGAGCTGTTTTTT. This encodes CASSVGLPPLDAGELFF.

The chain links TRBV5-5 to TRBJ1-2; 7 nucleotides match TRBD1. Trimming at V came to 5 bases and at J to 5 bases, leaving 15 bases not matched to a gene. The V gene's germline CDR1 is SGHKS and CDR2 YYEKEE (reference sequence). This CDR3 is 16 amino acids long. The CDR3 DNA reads TGTGCCAGCAGTTTAGGACGGGACAGAACCCTATATGGCTACACCTTC. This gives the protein CASSLGRDRTLYGYTF.

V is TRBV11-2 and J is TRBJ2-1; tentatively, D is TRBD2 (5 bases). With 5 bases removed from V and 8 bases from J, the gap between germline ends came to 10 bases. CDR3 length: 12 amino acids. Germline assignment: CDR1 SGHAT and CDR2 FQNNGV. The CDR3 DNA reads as TGTGCCAGCAGCGTGAGGGTATATGAGCAGTTCTTC. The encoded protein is CASSVRVYEQFF.

CDR3 amino acids: CASSLVGALGNQPQHF. CDR3 in DNA: TGTGCCAGCAGCTTAGTAGGGGCCCTAGGCAATCAGCCCCAGCATTTT. The rearrangement links TRBV7-2 to TRBJ1-5, with D possibly being TRBD1 (5 bases). Germline CDR1 and CDR2: SGHTA and FQGNSA. V was shortened by 1 base and J by 2 bases, with 12 bases between the two germline ends. The CDR3 consists of 16 residues.

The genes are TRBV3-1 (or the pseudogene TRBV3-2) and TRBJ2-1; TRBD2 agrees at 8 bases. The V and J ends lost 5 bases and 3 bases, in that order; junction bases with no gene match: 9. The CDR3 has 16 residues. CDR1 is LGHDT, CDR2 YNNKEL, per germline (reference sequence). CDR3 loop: CASSSFGAGVYNEQFF. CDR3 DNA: TGTGCCAGCAGCTCATTTGGAGCGGGAGTCTACAATGAGCAGTTCTTC.

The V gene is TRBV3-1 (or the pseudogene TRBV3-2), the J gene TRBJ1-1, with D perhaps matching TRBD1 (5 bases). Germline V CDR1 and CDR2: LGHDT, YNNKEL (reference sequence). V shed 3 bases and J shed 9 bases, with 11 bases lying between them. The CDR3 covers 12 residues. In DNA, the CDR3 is TGTGCCAGCAGCCAGCAGGGTGAGAAAGCTTTCTTT. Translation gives CASSQQGEKAFF.

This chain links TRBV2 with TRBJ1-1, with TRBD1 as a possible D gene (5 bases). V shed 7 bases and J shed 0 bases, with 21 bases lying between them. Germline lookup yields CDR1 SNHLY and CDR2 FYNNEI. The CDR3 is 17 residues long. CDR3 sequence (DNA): TGTGCCAGCACCAAGAGGGGAACAGATACTTTGAACACTGAAGCTTTCTTT. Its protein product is CASTKRGTDTLNTEAFF.

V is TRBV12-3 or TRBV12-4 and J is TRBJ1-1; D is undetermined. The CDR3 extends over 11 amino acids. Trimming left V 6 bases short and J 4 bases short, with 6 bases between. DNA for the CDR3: TGTGCCAGCAGCGGGGTCACTGAAGCTTTCTTT. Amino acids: CASSGVTEAFF.

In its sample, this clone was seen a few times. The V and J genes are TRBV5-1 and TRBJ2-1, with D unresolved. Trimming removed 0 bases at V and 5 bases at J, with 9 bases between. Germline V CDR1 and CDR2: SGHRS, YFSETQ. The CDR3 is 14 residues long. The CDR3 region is CASSLGYHDNEQFF. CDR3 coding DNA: TGCGCCAGCAGCTTGGGGTACCACGACAATGAGCAGTTCTTC. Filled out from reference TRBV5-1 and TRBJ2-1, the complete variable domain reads KAGVTQTPRYLIKTRGQQVTLSCSPISGHRSVSWYQQTPGQGLQFLFEYFSETQRNKGNFPGRFSGRQFSNSRSEMNVSTLELGDSALYLCASSLGYHDNEQFFGPGTRLTVL.

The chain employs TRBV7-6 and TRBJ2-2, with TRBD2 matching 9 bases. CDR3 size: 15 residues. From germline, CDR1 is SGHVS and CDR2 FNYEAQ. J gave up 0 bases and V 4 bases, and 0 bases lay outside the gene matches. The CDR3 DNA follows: TGTGCCAGCAGCTCTAGCGGGACGAACACCGGGGAGCTGTTTTTT. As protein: CASSSSGTNTGELFF.

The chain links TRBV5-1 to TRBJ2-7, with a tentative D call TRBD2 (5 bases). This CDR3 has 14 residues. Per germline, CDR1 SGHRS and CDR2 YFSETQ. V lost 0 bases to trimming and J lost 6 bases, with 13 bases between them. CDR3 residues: CASSLAVEVLEQYF. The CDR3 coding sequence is TGCGCCAGCAGCTTGGCTGTGGAGGTGCTCGAGCAGTACTTC.

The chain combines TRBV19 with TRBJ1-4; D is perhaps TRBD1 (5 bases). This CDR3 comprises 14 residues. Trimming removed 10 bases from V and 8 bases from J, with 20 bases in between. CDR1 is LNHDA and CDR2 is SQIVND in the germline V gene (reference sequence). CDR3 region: CATRSQGWNEKLFF. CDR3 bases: TGTGCCACCCGTTCCCAGGGATGGAACGAAAAACTGTTTTTT.

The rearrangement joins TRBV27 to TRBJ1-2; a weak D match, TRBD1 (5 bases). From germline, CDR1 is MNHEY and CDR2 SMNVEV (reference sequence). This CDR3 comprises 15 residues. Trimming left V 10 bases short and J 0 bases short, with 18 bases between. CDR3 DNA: TGTGCCACCGGCAAGGGGCTAGCCTCTAACTATGGCTACACCTTC. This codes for CATGKGLASNYGYTF.